The clone carrying this TCR beta chain was detected only once. Its antigen is undetermined. The sample belongs to a study of CD8+CD57+ T cells in acquired aplastic anemia. The overall study: Sorted CD4+ and CD8+ cell DNA averaged roughly 3.2 ug. There were about 11 million reads, on average, for CD4+ cells from healthy donors. Findings of the study overall: The study found no significant CD8+ Simpson's diversity difference between patients and controls. A set of twenty-nine CD8+ CDR3 sequences was shared between patients and controls, and these sequences appeared highly expressed in patients.

According to the study, genomic DNA was the template for TCR beta VDJ and CDR3 profiling. TCRdb reprocessed the reads via MiXCR and lists one record per CDR3 protein. The sample contains tens of thousands of distinct CDR3 sequences, 75% to 85% of which appear only once. Per germline, CDR1 KGHDR and CDR2 SFDVKD. The CDR3 has 16 amino acids. Trimming removed 1 base at V and 0 bases at J, with 11 bases between. This receptor was taken from a human donor in good health, serving as a control. Sequenced material: sorted CD4+, CD8+, or CD8+CD57+ T cells (not recorded which) from PBMCs. The V gene is TRBV24-1, the J gene TRBJ1-1, with D possibly being TRBD1 (6 bases). The CDR3 is CATSDFGQSMNTEAFF. The CDR3 DNA reads TGTGCCACCAGTGATTTCGGACAGTCCATGAACACTGAAGCTTTCTTT.